Listed here are 8 T cell receptor beta chains from one sample, sequenced in a study of CD8 T cells in ankylosing spondylitis. TCRdb itself ran the 5' RACE reads through MiXCR, one entry per CDR3 protein. Seen here are roughly 250,000 distinct CDR3 sequences, less than 10% observed once, and the top ten hold over 6.5%. What was sequenced was blood, either unsorted or a sorted T cell fraction (not recorded which). The receptors originated from a male donor with ankylosing spondylitis or in good health (not recorded which).

CDR3 in amino acids: CACLGGEQFF. CDR3 DNA sequence: TGTGCCTGTTTAGGGGGTGAGCAGTTCTTC. The gene calls are TRBV30 and TRBJ2-1, with D maybe TRBD1 (6 bases). The V end lost 6 bases, the J end lost 9 bases, and 9 bases lay between the germline ends. The length of the CDR3 is 10 residues. Germline CDR1 and CDR2: GTSNPN and SVGIG (reference sequence).

This clonotype was seen at least ten times. This sequence joins TRBV4-3 and TRBJ2-5; D call uncertain. V was pared by 4 bases and J by 2 bases, with 8 bases between. Germline lookup yields CDR1 LGHNA and CDR2 YSLEER. The CDR3 loop spans 13 amino acids. In DNA form, the CDR3 reads TGCGCCAGCAGCCCGACGGTACAAGAGACCCAGTACTTC. It translates to CASSPTVQETQYF.

In its sample, this clonotype was seen a few times. The V call is TRBV20-1, the J call TRBJ2-2; 12 bases align to TRBD1. CDR1 is DFQATT and CDR2 is SNEGSKA in the germline V gene (reference sequence). The CDR3 totals 15 residues. V lost 3 bases and J lost 4; bases outside the gene matches: 3. The CDR3 DNA reads as TGCAGTGCTAGGCGGGACAGGGGGCCCACCGGGGAGCTGTTTTTT. It specifies CSARRDRGPTGELFF.

Comments on this clonotype: A much bigger clone sits one base away, suggesting this may be a read error. This chain connects TRBV20-1 to TRBJ1-1; D not certain. The CDR3 runs 12 residues. Germline CDR1 and CDR2: DFQATT and SNEGSKA (reference sequence). V was cut by 0 bases and J by 6 bases, with 8 bases left in between. The CDR3 region has the DNA TGCAGTGCTAGAGATCTCGTCCCTGAAGCTTTCTTT. Residues: CSARDLVPEAFF.

This rearrangement joins TRBV20-1 to TRBJ2-1, with D perhaps matching TRBD2 (10 bases). Trimming removed 6 bases at V and 1 base at J, with 22 bases between. This CDR3 has 17 residues. Germline CDR1 and CDR2: DFQATT and SNEGSKA (reference sequence). The CDR3 nucleotides read TGCAGTGCACGGACAGGGGAGCGGGAGGGGTCCTACAATGAGCAGTTCTTC. Translated: CSARTGEREGSYNEQFF.

The CDR3 region is CASSPGTMKETQYF. For the CDR3, the DNA is TGCGCCAGCAGCCCCGGGACGATGAAAGAGACCCAGTACTTC. V is TRBV5-1 and J is TRBJ2-5; possibly TRBD1 or TRBD2 for D (5 bases each). From germline, CDR1 is SGHRS and CDR2 YFSETQ. The V end was cut by 4 bases, the J end by 3 bases, with 13 bases between. There are 14 residues in the CDR3.

For this clonotype: The junction shows a germline mismatch at one end, possibly a read error. V and J are TRBV27 and TRBJ1-2; 8 nucleotides match TRBD1. The CDR3 is made up of 15 amino acids. Germline V CDR1 and CDR2: MNHEY, SMNVEV (reference sequence). As DNA, the CDR3 is TGTGCCAGTAGTTTAAACCCAGGGGGCGCGTATGGCTACACCTTC. This encodes CASSLNPGGAYGYTF.

This clonotype was counted many times. The V and J genes are TRBV5-1 and TRBJ2-5; the match to TRBD1 covers 8 bases. This CDR3 region has 15 residues. The germline CDR1 and CDR2 sequences are SGHRS and YFSETQ. After removal of 4 bases from V and 4 bases from J, the junction contained 9 bases not matched to a gene. CDR3 amino acids: CASSPGTGRGETQYF. CDR3 DNA sequence: TGCGCCAGCAGCCCCGGGACAGGCAGGGGAGAGACCCAGTACTTC.